This passage covers 4 T cell receptor beta chains from one sample sequenced in a study of OX40 agonist ivuxolimab in advanced cancers. The repertoire was sequenced with immunoSEQ multiplex PCR; TCRdb's copy has only in-frame clones and lacks some. The data show more than 80,000 clones, with 90% to 95% seen just once and 2% to 3% held by the top ten. Sequences were derived from CD4+ or CD8+ T cells sorted from blood, sampled in a trial of the OX40 agonist ivuxolimab. Receptor source: an adult with an advanced solid tumor such as melanoma, head and neck, liver or kidney cancer.

The rearrangement links TRBV27 to TRBJ2-7; TRBD2 matches 7 bases. CDR1 and CDR2 (germline): MNHEY, SMNVEV (reference sequence). Trimming took 5 bases from V and 9 from J; bases not matched to a gene: 10. The CDR3 is 13 amino acids. The DNA of the CDR3 is TGTGCCAGCAGTCCCTCCTGGGGGGAGGGGCAGTACTTC. It is translated as CASSPSWGEGQYF.

This clone was observed once. The CDR3 region is CASRDRGTYEQYF. CDR3 nucleotides: TGTGCCAGCCGGGACAGGGGAACCTACGAGCAGTACTTC. The gene calls are TRBV5-5 and TRBJ2-7, with TRBD1 matching over 10 bases. The germline V gene has CDR1 SGHKS and CDR2 YYEKEE (reference sequence). This CDR3 spans 13 amino acids. J gave up 2 bases and V 7 bases, and 3 bases lay outside the gene matches.

V usage is TRBV19 and J usage is TRBJ2-7, with D possibly being TRBD1 (5 bases). CDR1 is LNHDA and CDR2 is SQIVND in the germline V gene (reference sequence). Trimming stripped 6 bases from V and 5 bases from J, with 14 bases between. The CDR3 covers 13 residues. CDR3 bases: TGTGCCAGTAGAGGGGATTTCTACCACGAGCAGTACTTC. Protein: CASRGDFYHEQYF.

This clone was seen a single time. The J gene is TRBJ2-1, the V gene TRBV10-3, with 15 bases that match TRBD2. V dropped 10 bases and J dropped 7; count of bases not matched to a gene: 2. The CDR3 spans 13 residues. Germline V lookup: CDR1 ENHRY, CDR2 SYGVKD. CDR3 DNA: TGTGCCAGCGGACTAGCGGGAGGGAATGAGCAGTTCTTC. Encoded protein: CASGLAGGNEQFF.